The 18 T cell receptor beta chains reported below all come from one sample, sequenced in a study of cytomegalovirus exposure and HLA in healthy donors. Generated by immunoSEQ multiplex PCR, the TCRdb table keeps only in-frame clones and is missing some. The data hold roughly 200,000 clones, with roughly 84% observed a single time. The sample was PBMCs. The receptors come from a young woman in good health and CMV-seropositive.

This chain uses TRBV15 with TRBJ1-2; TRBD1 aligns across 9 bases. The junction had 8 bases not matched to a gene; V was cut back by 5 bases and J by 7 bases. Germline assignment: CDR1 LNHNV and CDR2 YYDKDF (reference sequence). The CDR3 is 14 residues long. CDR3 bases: TGTGCCACCAGCGGCTTACAGGGGGCGAGTGGCTACACCTTC. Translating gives CATSGLQGASGYTF.

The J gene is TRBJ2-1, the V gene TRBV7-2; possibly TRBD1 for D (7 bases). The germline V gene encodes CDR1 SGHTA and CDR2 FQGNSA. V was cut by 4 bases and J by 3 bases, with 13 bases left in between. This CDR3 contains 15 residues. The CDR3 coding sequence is TGTGCCAGCAGCTCCAGGGGGGATATCTACAATGAGCAGTTCTTC. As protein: CASSSRGDIYNEQFF.

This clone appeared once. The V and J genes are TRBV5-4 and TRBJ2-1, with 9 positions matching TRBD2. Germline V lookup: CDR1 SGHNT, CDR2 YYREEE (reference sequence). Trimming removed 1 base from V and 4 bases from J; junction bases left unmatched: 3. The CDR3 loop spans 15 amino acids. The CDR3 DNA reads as TGTGCCAGCAGCTTGAACAGCGGGGGGTACAATGAGCAGTTCTTC. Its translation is CASSLNSGGYNEQFF.

In DNA, the CDR3 is TGTGCCAGTAGTTCCAGTCGACAGGGAGGTCAGCCCCAGCATTTT. Translating it yields CASSSSRQGGQPQHF. The rearrangement uses TRBV19 and TRBJ1-5; TRBD1 agrees at 7 bases. The germline V gene encodes CDR1 LNHDA and CDR2 SQIVND (reference sequence). Trimming took 5 bases from V and 6 from J; bases not matched to a gene: 10. This CDR3 has 15 amino acids. Full variable domain (outside the CDR3, taken from reference TRBV19 and TRBJ1-5): DGGITQSPKYLFRKEGQNVTLSCEQNLNHDAMYWYRQDPGQGLRLIYYSQIVNDFQKGDIAEGYSVSREKKESFPLTVTSAQKNPTAFYLCASSSSRQGGQPQHFGDGTRLSIL.

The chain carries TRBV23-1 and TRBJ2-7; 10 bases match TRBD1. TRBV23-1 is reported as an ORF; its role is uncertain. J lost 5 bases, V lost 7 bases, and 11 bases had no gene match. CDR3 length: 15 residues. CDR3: CASIPPGQGSHEQYF. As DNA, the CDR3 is TGCGCCAGCATCCCTCCGGGACAGGGGAGCCACGAGCAGTACTTC.

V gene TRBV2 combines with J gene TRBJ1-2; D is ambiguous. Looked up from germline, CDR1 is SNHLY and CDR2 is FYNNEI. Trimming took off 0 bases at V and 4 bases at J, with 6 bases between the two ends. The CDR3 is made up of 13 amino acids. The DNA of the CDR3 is TGTGCCAGCAGTGAAGCCAGTTCCTATGGCTACACCTTC. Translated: CASSEASSYGYTF.

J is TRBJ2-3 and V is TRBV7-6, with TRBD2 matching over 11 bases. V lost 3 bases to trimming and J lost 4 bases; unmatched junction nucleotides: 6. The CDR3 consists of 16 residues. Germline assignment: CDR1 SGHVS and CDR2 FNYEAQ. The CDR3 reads CASSLVSGGAADTQYF. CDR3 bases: TGTGCCAGCAGCTTGGTTAGCGGGGGGGCCGCAGATACGCAGTATTTT. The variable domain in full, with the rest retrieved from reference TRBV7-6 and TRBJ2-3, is GAGVSQSPRYKVTKRGQDVALRCDPISGHVSLYWYRQALGQGPEFLTYFNYEAQQDKSGLPNDRFSAERPEGSISTLTIQRTEQRDSAMYRCASSLVSGGAADTQYFGPGTRLTVL.

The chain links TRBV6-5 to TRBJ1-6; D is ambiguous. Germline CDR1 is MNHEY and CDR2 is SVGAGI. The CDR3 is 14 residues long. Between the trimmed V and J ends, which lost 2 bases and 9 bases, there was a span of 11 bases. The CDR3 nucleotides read TGTGCCAGCAGTTACGAAGCTGGCGGTTCACCCCTCCACTTT. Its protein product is CASSYEAGGSPLHF.

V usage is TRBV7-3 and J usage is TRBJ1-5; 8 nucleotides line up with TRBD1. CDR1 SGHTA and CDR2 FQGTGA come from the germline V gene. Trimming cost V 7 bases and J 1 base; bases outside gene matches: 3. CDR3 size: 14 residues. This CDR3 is CASIGQGSNQPQHF. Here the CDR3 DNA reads TGTGCCAGCATCGGACAGGGAAGCAATCAGCCCCAGCATTTT. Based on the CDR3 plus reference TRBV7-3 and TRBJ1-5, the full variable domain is GAGVSQTPSNKVTEKGKYVELRCDPISGHTALYWYRQSLGQGPEFLIYFQGTGAADDSGLPNDRFFAVRPEGSVSTLKIQRTERGDSAVYLCASIGQGSNQPQHFGDGTRLSIL.

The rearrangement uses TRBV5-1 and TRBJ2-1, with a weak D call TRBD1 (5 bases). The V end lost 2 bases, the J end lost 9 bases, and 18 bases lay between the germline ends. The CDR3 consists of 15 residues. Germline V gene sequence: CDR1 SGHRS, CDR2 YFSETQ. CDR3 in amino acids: CASSFVRAFPSEQFF. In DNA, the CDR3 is TGCGCCAGCAGCTTTGTCAGGGCTTTCCCTAGTGAGCAGTTCTTC.

This CDR3 is CATLIPGTAYEQYF. For the CDR3, the DNA is TGTGCCACCTTAATCCCCGGGACAGCCTACGAGCAGTACTTC. The chain couples TRBV6-5 to TRBJ2-7, with TRBD1 matching 7 bases. Germline CDR1 reads MNHEY; CDR2 reads SVGAGI. J lost 2 bases, V lost 10 bases, and 11 bases had no gene match. The CDR3 has 14 amino acids.

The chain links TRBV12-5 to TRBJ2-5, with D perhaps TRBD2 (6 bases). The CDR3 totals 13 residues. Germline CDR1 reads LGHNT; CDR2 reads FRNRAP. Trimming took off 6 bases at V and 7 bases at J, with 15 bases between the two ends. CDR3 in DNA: TGTGCTAGTGGCCGGGAGCCCTGGGGGACCCAGTACTTC. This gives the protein CASGREPWGTQYF.

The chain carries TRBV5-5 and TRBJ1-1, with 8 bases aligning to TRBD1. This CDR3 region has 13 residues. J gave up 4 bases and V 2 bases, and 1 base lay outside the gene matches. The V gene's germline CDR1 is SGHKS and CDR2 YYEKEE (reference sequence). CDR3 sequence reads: CASSFGQGTEAFF. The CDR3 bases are TGTGCCAGCAGCTTTGGACAGGGCACTGAAGCTTTCTTT.

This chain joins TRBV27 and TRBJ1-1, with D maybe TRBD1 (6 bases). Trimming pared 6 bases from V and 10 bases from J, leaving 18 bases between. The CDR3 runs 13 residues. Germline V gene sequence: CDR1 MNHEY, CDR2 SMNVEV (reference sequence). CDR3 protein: CASRPSGGAGAFF. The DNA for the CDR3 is TGTGCCAGCAGACCTTCGGGGGGCGCGGGAGCTTTCTTT.

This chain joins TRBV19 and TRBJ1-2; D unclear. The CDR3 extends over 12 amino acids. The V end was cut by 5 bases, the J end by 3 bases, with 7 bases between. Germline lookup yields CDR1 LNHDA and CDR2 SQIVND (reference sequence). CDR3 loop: CASSPLYYGYTF. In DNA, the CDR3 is TGTGCCAGTAGTCCCCTCTACTATGGCTACACCTTC.

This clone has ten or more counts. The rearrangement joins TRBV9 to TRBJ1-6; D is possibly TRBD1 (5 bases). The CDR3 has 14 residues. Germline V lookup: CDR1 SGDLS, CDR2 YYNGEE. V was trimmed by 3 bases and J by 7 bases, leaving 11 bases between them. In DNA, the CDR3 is TGTGCCAGCAGCGCCCAGGGACTCAATTCACCCCTCCACTTT. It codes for CASSAQGLNSPLHF.

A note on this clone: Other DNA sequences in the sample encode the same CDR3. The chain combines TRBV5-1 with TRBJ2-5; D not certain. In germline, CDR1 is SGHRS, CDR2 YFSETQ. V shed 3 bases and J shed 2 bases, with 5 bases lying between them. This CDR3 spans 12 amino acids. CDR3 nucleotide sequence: TGCGCCAGCAGCTCCGGGCAAGAGACCCAGTACTTC. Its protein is CASSSGQETQYF.

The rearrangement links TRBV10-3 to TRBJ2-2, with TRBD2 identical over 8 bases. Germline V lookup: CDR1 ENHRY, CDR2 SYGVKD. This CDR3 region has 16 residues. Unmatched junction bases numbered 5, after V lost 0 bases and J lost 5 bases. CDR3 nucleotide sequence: TGTGCCATCAGTGAGTCGAATGCGGGGGGTACCGGGGAGCTGTTTTTT. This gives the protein CAISESNAGGTGELFF.